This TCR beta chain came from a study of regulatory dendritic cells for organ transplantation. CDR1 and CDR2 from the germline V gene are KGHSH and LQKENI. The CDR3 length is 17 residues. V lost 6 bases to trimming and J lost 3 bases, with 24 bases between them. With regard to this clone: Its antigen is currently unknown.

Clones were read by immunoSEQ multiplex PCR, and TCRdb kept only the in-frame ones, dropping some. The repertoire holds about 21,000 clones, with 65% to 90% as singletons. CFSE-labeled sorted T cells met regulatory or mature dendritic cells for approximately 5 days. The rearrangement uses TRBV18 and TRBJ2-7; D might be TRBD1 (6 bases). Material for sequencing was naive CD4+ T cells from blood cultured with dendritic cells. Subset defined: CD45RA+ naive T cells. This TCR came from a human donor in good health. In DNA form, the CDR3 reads TGTGCCAGCTCGGTCTCACCTCAGGGGACCTCGAGCTACGAGCAGTACTTC. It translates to CASSVSPQGTSSYEQYF. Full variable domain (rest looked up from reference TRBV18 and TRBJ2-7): NAGVMQNPRHLVRRRGQEARLRCSPMKGHSHVYWYRQLPEEGLKFMVYLQKENIIDESGMPKERFSAEFPKEGPSILRIQQVVRGDSAAYFCASSVSPQGTSSYEQYFGPGTRLTVT.